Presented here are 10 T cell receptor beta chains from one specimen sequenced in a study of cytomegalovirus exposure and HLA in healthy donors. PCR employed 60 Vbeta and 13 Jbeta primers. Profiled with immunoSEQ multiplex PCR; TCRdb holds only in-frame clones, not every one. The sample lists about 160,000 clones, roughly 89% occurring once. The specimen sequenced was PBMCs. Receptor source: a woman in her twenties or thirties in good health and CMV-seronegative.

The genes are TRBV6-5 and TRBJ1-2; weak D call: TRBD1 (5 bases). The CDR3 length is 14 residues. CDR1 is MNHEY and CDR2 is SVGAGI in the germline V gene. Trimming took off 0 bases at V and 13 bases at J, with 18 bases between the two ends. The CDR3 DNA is TGTGCCAGCAGTTACTCTGGGGGGGGGTTCGAGTTCACCTTC. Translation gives CASSYSGGGFEFTF.

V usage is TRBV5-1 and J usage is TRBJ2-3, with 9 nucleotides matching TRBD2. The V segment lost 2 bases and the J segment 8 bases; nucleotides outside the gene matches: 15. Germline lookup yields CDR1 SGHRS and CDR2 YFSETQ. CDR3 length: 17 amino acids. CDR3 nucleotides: TGCGCCAGCAGCTTCTCGGCGGGAGGGCCTTCCAGTTCTACGCAGTATTTT. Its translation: CASSFSAGGPSSSTQYF.

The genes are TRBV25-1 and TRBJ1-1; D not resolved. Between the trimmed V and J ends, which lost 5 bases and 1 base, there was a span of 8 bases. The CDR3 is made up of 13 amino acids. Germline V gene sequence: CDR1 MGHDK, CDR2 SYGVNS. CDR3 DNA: TGTGCCAGCAGTTTCGGCGGGAACACTGAAGCTTTCTTT. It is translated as CASSFGGNTEAFF.

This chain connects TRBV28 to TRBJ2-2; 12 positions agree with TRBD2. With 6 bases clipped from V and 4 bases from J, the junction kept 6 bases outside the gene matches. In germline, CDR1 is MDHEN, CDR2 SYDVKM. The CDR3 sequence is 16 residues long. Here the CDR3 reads CASRPTSGGRTGELFF. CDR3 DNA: TGTGCCAGCAGACCGACTAGCGGGGGTCGCACCGGGGAGCTGTTTTTT.

Here the CDR3 reads CASSSGSRGYGYTF. The CDR3 coding sequence is TGTGCCAGCAGCTCGGGGAGCAGGGGCTATGGCTACACCTTC. The V gene is TRBV5-4, the J gene TRBJ1-2, with D tentatively TRBD1 (6 bases). Per the germline V gene, CDR1 is SGHNT and CDR2 is YYREEE (reference sequence). The CDR3 has 14 amino acids. V was cut by 3 bases and J by 4 bases, with 13 bases left in between.

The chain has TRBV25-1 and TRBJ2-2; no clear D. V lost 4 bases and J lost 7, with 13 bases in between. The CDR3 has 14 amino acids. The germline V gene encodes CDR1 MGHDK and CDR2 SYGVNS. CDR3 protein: CASSGRLRSGELFF. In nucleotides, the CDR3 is TGTGCCAGCAGTGGGCGTCTCCGGAGCGGGGAGCTGTTTTTT.

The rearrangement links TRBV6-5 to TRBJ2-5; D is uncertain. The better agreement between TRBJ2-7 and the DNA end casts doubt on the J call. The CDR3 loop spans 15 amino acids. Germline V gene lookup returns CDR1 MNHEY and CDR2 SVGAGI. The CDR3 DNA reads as TGTGCCAGCAGCTCCACACGAAAAGACACTTACGAGCAGTACTTC. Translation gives CASSSTRKDTYEQYF.

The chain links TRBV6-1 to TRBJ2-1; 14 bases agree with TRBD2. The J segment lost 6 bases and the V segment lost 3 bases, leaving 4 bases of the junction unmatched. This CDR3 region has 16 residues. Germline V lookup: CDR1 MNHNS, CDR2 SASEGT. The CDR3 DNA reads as TGTGCCAGCAGTGATGGGACTAGCGGGAGAGGCAATGAGCAGTTCTTC. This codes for CASSDGTSGRGNEQFF.

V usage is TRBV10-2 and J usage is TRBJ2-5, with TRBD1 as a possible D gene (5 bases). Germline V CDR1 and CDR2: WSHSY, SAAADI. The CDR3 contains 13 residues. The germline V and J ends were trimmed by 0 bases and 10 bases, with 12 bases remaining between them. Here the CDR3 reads CASSESPGLNQYF. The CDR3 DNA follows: TGCGCCAGCAGTGAGTCTCCAGGGTTGAACCAGTACTTC.

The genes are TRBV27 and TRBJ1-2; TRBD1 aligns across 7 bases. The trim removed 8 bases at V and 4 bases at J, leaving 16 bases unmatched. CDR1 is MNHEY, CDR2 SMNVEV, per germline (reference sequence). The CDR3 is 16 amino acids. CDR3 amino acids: CASGILGARGSYGYTF. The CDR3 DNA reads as TGTGCCAGCGGTATCCTGGGGGCCAGGGGGTCCTATGGCTACACCTTC.